The 9 T cell receptor beta chains presented below share a single source sample, sequenced in a study of cytomegalovirus exposure and HLA in healthy donors. Measured with immunoSEQ multiplex PCR; TCRdb has only the in-frame clones, and not every one. The sample records 150,000 to 200,000 clones, around nine tenths being singletons. Sequencing used PBMCs. Every receptor here comes from a woman aged 25 to 45 in good health and CMV-seronegative.

The chain couples TRBV30 to TRBJ1-6, with a possible D match to TRBD1 (5 bases). With 4 bases removed from V and 13 bases from J, the gap between germline ends came to 11 bases. The CDR3 sequence is 11 residues long. Germline CDR1 and CDR2: GTSNPN and SVGIG (reference sequence). The CDR3 sequence: CAWTASGPLHF. The CDR3 DNA is TGTGCCTGGACTGCGTCAGGGCCCCTCCACTTT.

This chain joins TRBV2 and TRBJ2-7; the match to TRBD1 covers 7 bases. Unmatched junction bases numbered 11, after V lost 8 bases and J lost 7 bases. The CDR3 totals 13 residues. Germline lookup yields CDR1 SNHLY and CDR2 FYNNEI. This CDR3 reads CASSDRFYLEQYF. DNA of the CDR3: TGTGCCAGCTCGGACAGGTTTTATTTGGAGCAGTACTTC.

V gene TRBV7-8 combines with J gene TRBJ1-2; the D gene is possibly TRBD1 (5 bases). The CDR3 runs 17 residues. The V end was cut by 2 bases, the J end by 0 bases, with 16 bases between. Germline CDR1 is SGHVS and CDR2 is FQNEAQ. The CDR3, as DNA: TGTGCCAGCAGCTTACCCCGGGAGGGGAATCCTAACTATGGCTACACCTTC. Its protein product is CASSLPREGNPNYGYTF.

A note on this clone: Other DNA sequences in the same sample also yield this CDR3. The rearrangement uses TRBV4-1 and TRBJ2-7; 7 nucleotides align to TRBD1. Trimming cost V 3 bases and J 2 bases; bases outside gene matches: 4. The CDR3 contains 14 residues. Germline V gives CDR1 MGHRA, CDR2 YSYEKL. The CDR3 loop reads CASSQVGTAYEQYF. The DNA for the CDR3 is TGCGCCAGCAGCCAGGTCGGGACAGCCTACGAGCAGTACTTC.

The rearrangement uses TRBV2 and TRBJ2-2; perhaps TRBD1 as D (6 bases). CDR1 and CDR2 from the germline V gene are SNHLY and FYNNEI. There are 14 residues in the CDR3. Trimming cost V 1 base and J 7 bases, with 10 bases left between them. The CDR3 loop reads CASSEGGQDGELFF. As DNA, the CDR3 is TGTGCCAGCAGTGAAGGGGGGCAGGACGGGGAGCTGTTTTTT.

This sequence joins TRBV27 and TRBJ1-1, with 8 bases that match TRBD1. V shed 10 bases and J 7 bases; nucleotides not matched to a gene: 8. Germline-derived CDR1 and CDR2 are MNHEY and SMNVEV (reference sequence). The CDR3 runs 12 residues. CDR3 nucleotide sequence: TGTGCCACCGGACAGGGAATCGGTGAAGCTTTCTTT. As protein: CATGQGIGEAFF.

The chain joins TRBV25-1 to TRBJ1-2, with D tentatively TRBD1 (5 bases). The germline CDR1 and CDR2 sequences are MGHDK and SYGVNS. The V end was cut by 1 base, the J end by 5 bases, with 11 bases between. The CDR3 length is 14 residues. The CDR3 is CASSESGLLYGYTF. The CDR3 nucleotides are TGTGCCAGCAGTGAATCGGGACTCTTATATGGCTACACCTTC.

Written as DNA, the CDR3 is TGCGCCAGCAGCTTGGAGCGGGTGGGGACAGTTGAAGCTTTCTTT. Protein sequence: CASSLERVGTVEAFF. This chain links TRBV5-1 with TRBJ1-1; 7 bases agree with TRBD1. The CDR3 covers 15 residues. After removal of 0 bases from V and 7 bases from J, the junction contained 9 bases not matched to a gene. Germline V gives CDR1 SGHRS, CDR2 YFSETQ.

V usage is TRBV29-1 and J usage is TRBJ2-5, with D possibly matching TRBD2 (7 bases). Trimming took 0 bases from V and 9 from J, leaving 17 bases between them. CDR3 size: 14 residues. Germline-derived CDR1 and CDR2 are SQVTM and ANQGSEA. CDR3: CSVEDWAEGGAQYF. The CDR3 DNA follows: TGCAGCGTTGAAGATTGGGCCGAGGGGGGGGCCCAGTACTTC.